The T cell receptor beta chain under discussion was sequenced for a study of shared clonotypes between healthy human individuals. Trimming removed 3 bases from V and 2 bases from J; junction bases left unmatched: 5. The length of the CDR3 is 16 residues. Per the germline V gene, CDR1 is SGHVS and CDR2 is FQNEAQ. Combination of CD45RO+ cells with CCR7-negative CD45RA+ TemRA cells was used for CD8 memory. Only in-frame clones appear in the TCRdb table, and some are missing; sequencing was by immunoSEQ multiplex PCR. The repertoire includes a few hundred thousand clones, about 96% of them detected once, and approximately 0.32% sits in the top ten.

V gene TRBV7-8 combines with J gene TRBJ2-1; 9 bases are a match to TRBD2. The sample was memory CD8+ T cells sorted from blood. Specified subset: CD45RO+ cells pooled with CCR7-negative TemRA cells. This TCR came from a man aged 25-45 years in good health. CDR3 sequence (DNA): TGTGCCAGCAGCTTTACTAGCGGGCGGACCTACAATGAGCAGTTCTTC. It yields the protein CASSFTSGRTYNEQFF.